Listed below are T cell receptor beta chains from one sample, sequenced in a study of T cells in Graves' hyperthyroidism and ophthalmopathy. Using its own MiXCR run on the multiplex PCR reads, TCRdb lists one record per CDR3 protein. The repertoire includes hundreds of thousands of distinct CDR3 sequences, roughly 14% of them detected once, and around 4.5% sits in the top ten. The sequenced sample consisted of blood. The receptor source for this set is a woman between 40 and 50 years old with Graves' ophthalmopathy. The CDR3 runs from the conserved cysteine through the conserved F or W. The D gene is left open where the match is weak. Not all rows give a size; the values are once, few, many and, for expanded clones, a class.

d_call	v_call	clone_size	j_call	cdr3_aa	cdr3_nt
NA	TRBV20-1	many	TRBJ2-7	CSAGGIRTYEQYF	TGCAGTGCTGGAGGTATTAGGACGTACGAGCAGTACTTC
NA	TRBV29-1	few	TRBJ2-7	CSVDAGRGAEQYF	TGCAGCGTTGACGCTGGGAGGGGGGCCGAGCAGTACTTC
TRBD2	TRBV10-2	NA	TRBJ2-5	CASSESNWETSGSKEETQYF	TGCGCCAGCAGTGAGTCGAACTGGGAGACTAGCGGGAGTAAGGAGGAGACCCAGTACTTC
NA	TRBV20-1	many	TRBJ2-5	CSARVPNRGGTQYF	TGCAGTGCTAGAGTACCCAACCGTGGTGGGACCCAGTACTTC
NA	TRBV19	NA	TRBJ2-6	CASRNTGDSGANVLTF	TGTGCCAGTAGAAATACAGGTGACTCTGGGGCCAACGTCCTGACTTTC
NA	TRBV4-1	NA	TRBJ2-7	CASSQSGLPYEQYF	TGCGCCAGCAGCCAGAGCGGACTTCCCTACGAGCAGTACTTC
TRBD1	TRBV9	many	TRBJ2-7	CASSVEAGGIYEQYF	TGTGCCAGCAGCGTAGAGGCAGGGGGCATCTACGAGCAGTACTTC
TRBD1	TRBV7-6	NA	TRBJ2-3	CASSSQGGRTDTQYF	TGTGCCAGCAGCTCACAGGGGGGCCGCACAGATACGCAGTATTTT
NA	TRBV6-2/TRBV6-3	NA	TRBJ2-5	CASSYSHPSAWGWETQYF	TGTGCCAGCAGTTATTCACATCCCTCGGCGTGGGGGTGGGAGACCCAGTACTTC
TRBD2	TRBV5-1	few	TRBJ2-7	CASRGLAGHSYEQYF	TGCGCCAGCAGGGGACTAGCGGGACACTCCTACGAGCAGTACTTC
NA	TRBV2	many	TRBJ1-3	CASILGSGNTIYF	TGTGCCAGCATCCTGGGCTCTGGAAACACCATATATTTT
NA	TRBV10-3	NA	TRBJ2-5	CAISEPTLVETQYF	TGTGCCATCAGTGAGCCGACCTTGGTGGAGACCCAGTACTTC
NA	TRBV14	few	TRBJ2-1	CASSQVNYNEQFF	TGTGCCAGCAGCCAAGTCAATTACAATGAGCAGTTCTTC
TRBD1	TRBV15	many	TRBJ1-1	CATSRDRGRVRTEAFF	TGTGCCACCAGCAGAGACAGGGGGCGGGTCCGAACTGAAGCTTTCTTT
NA	TRBV15	many	TRBJ1-1	CATSRDLGQTSEAFF	TGTGCCACCAGCAGAGATCTTGGGCAGACGTCTGAAGCTTTCTTT
TRBD1	TRBV11-2	many	TRBJ1-2	CASSLNRGNYGYTF	TGTGCCAGCAGCTTAAACAGGGGGAACTATGGCTACACCTTC
NA	TRBV6-2/TRBV6-3	NA	TRBJ2-5	CASSPRSETQYF	TGTGCCAGCAGCCCACGAAGTGAGACCCAGTACTTC
NA	TRBV6-5	many	TRBJ1-1	CASGGGDTEAFF	TGTGCCAGCGGGGGGGGGGACACTGAAGCTTTCTTT
TRBD1	TRBV29-1	many	TRBJ2-7	CSVIQGAREQYF	TGCAGCGTTATACAGGGGGCGCGCGAGCAGTACTTC
NA	TRBV29-1	many	TRBJ1-5	CSVGQGHNQPQHF	TGCAGCGTGGGACAAGGACACAATCAGCCCCAGCATTTT
NA	TRBV29-1	NA	TRBJ2-3	CSVALAVTDTQYF	TGCAGCGTTGCTCTGGCGGTCACAGATACGCAGTATTTT
NA	TRBV30	many	TRBJ1-2	CAWSLGSGGTF	TGTGCCTGGAGCCTTGGTAGCGGCGGCACCTTC
NA	TRBV19	many	TRBJ2-7	CASSIGTGMFETYEQYF	TGTGCCAGTAGTATAGGAACAGGGATGTTCGAGACGTACGAGCAGTACTTC
NA	TRBV9	NA	TRBJ1-3	CASSARGPPQNTIYF	TGTGCCAGCAGCGCCCGAGGGCCCCCACAAAACACCATATATTTT
NA	TRBV7-2	many	TRBJ2-7	CASSFLAWTDGQYEQYF	TGTGCCAGCAGCTTTTTAGCGTGGACGGACGGACAATACGAGCAGTACTTC
NA	TRBV6-1	many	TRBJ1-2	CASSVWGESYGYTF	TGTGCCAGCAGTGTTTGGGGTGAAAGCTATGGCTACACCTTC
TRBD1	TRBV9	NA	TRBJ1-6	CASSVEGTGKSPLHF	TGTGCCAGCAGCGTAGAAGGGACAGGGAAGTCACCCCTCCACTTT
NA	TRBV6-2/TRBV6-3	many	TRBJ2-7	CATTGRSSYEQYF	TGTGCCACAACCGGGCGGTCCTCCTACGAGCAGTACTTC
NA	TRBV19	NA	TRBJ2-6	CASSIARTVYSGANVLTF	TGTGCCAGTAGTATAGCTAGGACAGTTTACTCTGGGGCCAACGTCCTGACTTTC
NA	TRBV9	NA	TRBJ1-1	CASSASSYTEAFF	TGTGCCAGCAGCGCGAGCTCGTACACTGAAGCTTTCTTT
NA	TRBV13	many	TRBJ2-5	CASSEQRQETQYF	TGTGCCAGCAGCGAACAGCGTCAAGAGACCCAGTACTTC
NA	TRBV6-5	many	TRBJ2-5	CASSTFGDRHQETQYF	TGTGCCAGCAGTACCTTTGGGGACCGTCACCAAGAGACCCAGTACTTC
NA	TRBV12-3/TRBV12-4	many	TRBJ2-7	CASSLGQGREQYF	TGTGCCAGCAGTTTAGGCCAGGGGAGGGAGCAGTACTTC
TRBD2	TRBV20-1	NA	TRBJ2-2	CSARETSGRDGGELFF	TGCAGTGCTAGAGAAACGAGCGGGAGAGATGGCGGGGAGCTGTTTTTT
NA	TRBV13	few	TRBJ1-2	CASSARTVGGGYTF	TGTGCCAGCAGCGCCCGGACGGTTGGGGGTGGCTACACCTTC
TRBD1	TRBV5-1	few	TRBJ2-7	CASRFRQGPYEQYF	TGCGCCAGCAGATTCAGACAGGGGCCCTACGAGCAGTACTTC
NA	TRBV6-5	medium-sized	TRBJ1-2	CASSYLGTDGYTF	TGTGCCAGCAGCTACCTTGGGACGGATGGCTACACCTTC
TRBD2	TRBV10-3	NA	TRBJ2-7	CAISEPPGLAGLYEQYF	TGTGCCATCAGTGAGCCACCAGGACTAGCGGGCCTATACGAGCAGTACTTC
NA	TRBV6-1	NA	TRBJ1-2	CASSEAAWGGRGYGYTF	TGTGCCAGCAGTGAAGCGGCTTGGGGGGGGCGCGGCTATGGCTACACCTTC
NA	TRBV5-1	NA	TRBJ2-7	CASSLVEGLLYEQYF	TGCGCCAGCAGCTTGGTGGAGGGCCTACTCTACGAGCAGTACTTC
NA	TRBV7-2	many	TRBJ1-1	CASSPRGGLNTEAFF	TGTGCCAGCAGCCCCCGTGGAGGGTTGAACACTGAAGCTTTCTTT
NA	TRBV4-1	many	TRBJ2-7	CASSQDLNREGREQYF	TGCGCCAGCAGCCAAGATTTGAACAGGGAAGGGCGCGAGCAGTACTTC
NA	TRBV5-6	NA	TRBJ1-2	CASSLGTTLANYGYTF	TGTGCCAGCAGCTTGGGGACCACCCTAGCTAACTATGGCTACACCTTC
NA	TRBV20-1	many	TRBJ1-2	CSASSGSYGYTF	TGCAGTGCTAGTTCAGGATCCTATGGCTACACCTTC
NA	TRBV2	many	TRBJ1-1	CASSDPGPRSEAFF	TGTGCCAGCAGTGACCCGGGGCCCCGCAGCGAAGCTTTCTTT
NA	TRBV12-3/TRBV12-4	few	TRBJ1-4	CASGNRVSNEKLFF	TGTGCCAGCGGCAACAGGGTGTCTAATGAAAAACTGTTTTTT
TRBD2	TRBV19	NA	TRBJ2-7	CASSLVTSGYTYEQYF	TGTGCCAGTAGTCTTGTTACTAGCGGATATACCTACGAGCAGTACTTC
TRBD2	TRBV20-1	NA	TRBJ2-7	CSARDQASGRYEQYF	TGCAGTGCTAGAGATCAGGCTAGCGGGAGGTACGAGCAGTACTTC
TRBD1	TRBV6-5	many	TRBJ2-7	CASSTVDREFDEQYF	TGTGCCAGCAGTACTGTTGACAGGGAATTTGACGAGCAGTACTTC
TRBD2	TRBV13	NA	TRBJ2-2	CASSDTLAGSDTGELFF	TGTGCCAGCAGCGACACACTAGCGGGATCGGACACCGGGGAGCTGTTTTTT
NA	TRBV10-3	many	TRBJ2-5	CAISAGGETQYF	TGTGCCATCAGTGCAGGGGGGGAGACCCAGTACTTC
TRBD1	TRBV19	many	TRBJ2-2	CASRQGQNTGELFF	TGTGCCAGTAGACAGGGGCAAAACACCGGGGAGCTGTTTTTT
NA	TRBV6-2/TRBV6-3	many	TRBJ2-7	CASSPDLISYEQYF	TGTGCCAGCAGTCCGGACTTGATCTCCTACGAGCAGTACTTC
TRBD1	TRBV7-8	NA	TRBJ1-1	CASSISTTGSTEAFF	TGTGCCAGCAGCATCTCCACGACAGGGAGCACTGAAGCTTTCTTT
NA	TRBV10-3	NA	TRBJ1-5	CATSSFGSNQPQHF	TGTGCCACCTCGTCATTCGGGAGCAATCAGCCCCAGCATTTT
NA	TRBV2	many	TRBJ1-1	CASTFNPGTTEAFF	TGTGCCAGCACTTTCAACCCAGGGACCACTGAAGCTTTCTTT
NA	TRBV11-2	NA	TRBJ1-2	CASSLGSGRSDYGYTF	TGTGCCAGCAGCTTAGGGTCTGGGAGATCGGACTATGGCTACACCTTC
NA	TRBV11-2	many	TRBJ2-2	CASSRYSGPTGELFF	TGTGCCAGCAGCAGATATTCAGGACCCACCGGGGAGCTGTTTTTT
NA	TRBV5-1	NA	TRBJ1-1	CASTLDTPNTEAFF	TGCGCCAGCACCCTGGACACACCGAACACTGAAGCTTTCTTT